The T cell receptor beta chain under discussion was sequenced for a study of chemoradiotherapy in HPV16-positive cancers. Some clones are missing from TCRdb's copy, which holds only in-frame ones; the method was immunoSEQ multiplex PCR. The sample includes approximately 5,700 clones, approximately 82% seen only once; the top ten take over 9%. CDR1 is SGHDT, CDR2 YYEEEE, per germline. The CDR3 sequence is 16 residues long. The germline V and J ends were trimmed by 0 bases and 1 base, with 13 bases remaining between them. Only one count was recorded for this clone. Its antigen is as yet unknown. Broader study findings: HPV-specific T cells were functionally defined from only a couple of HPV16-positive patients.

The chain joins TRBV5-6 to TRBJ1-2; D is unclear. The material was tumor tissue, obtained from a patient who underwent chemoradiotherapy. This sequence originates from a human donor with HPV-associated anogenital cancer. The CDR3 reads CASSLAAARSNYGYTF. The CDR3 DNA is TGTGCCAGCAGCTTGGCCGCCGCCAGGAGTAACTATGGCTACACCTTC. The full variable domain, with the rest looked up from reference TRBV5-6 and TRBJ1-2, is DAGVTQSPTHLIKTRGQQVTLRCSPKSGHDTVSWYQQALGQGPQFIFQYYEEEERQRGNFPDRFSGHQFPNYSSELNVNALLLGDSALYLCASSLAAARSNYGYTFGSGTRLTVV.